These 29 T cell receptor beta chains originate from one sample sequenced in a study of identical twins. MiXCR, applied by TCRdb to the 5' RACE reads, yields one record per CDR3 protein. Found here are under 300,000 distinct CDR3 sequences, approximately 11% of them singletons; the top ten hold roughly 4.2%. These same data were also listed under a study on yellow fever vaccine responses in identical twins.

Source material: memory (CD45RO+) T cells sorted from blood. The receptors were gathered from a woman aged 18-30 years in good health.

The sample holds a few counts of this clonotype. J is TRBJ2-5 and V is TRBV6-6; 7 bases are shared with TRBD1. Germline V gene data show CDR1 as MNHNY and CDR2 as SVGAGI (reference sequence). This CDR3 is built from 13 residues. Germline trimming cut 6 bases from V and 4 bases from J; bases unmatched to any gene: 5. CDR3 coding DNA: TGTGCCAGCAGGGACGGACAGGTAGAGACCCAGTACTTC. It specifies CASRDGQVETQYF.

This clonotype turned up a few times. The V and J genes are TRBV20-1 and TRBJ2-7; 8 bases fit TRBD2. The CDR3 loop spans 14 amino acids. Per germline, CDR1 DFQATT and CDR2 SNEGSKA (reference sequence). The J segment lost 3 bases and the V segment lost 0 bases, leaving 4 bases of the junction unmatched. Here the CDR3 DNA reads TGCAGTGCTAGAGATTGGCGGGAGGTCTACGAGCAGTACTTC. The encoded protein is CSARDWREVYEQYF.

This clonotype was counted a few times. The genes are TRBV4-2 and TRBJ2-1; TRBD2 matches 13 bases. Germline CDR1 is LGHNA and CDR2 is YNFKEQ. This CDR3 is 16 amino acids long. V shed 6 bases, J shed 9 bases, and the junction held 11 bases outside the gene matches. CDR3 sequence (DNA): TGTGCCAGCAGACAAACTAGCGGGGGGGCGATCGCTGAGCAGTTCTTC. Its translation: CASRQTSGGAIAEQFF.

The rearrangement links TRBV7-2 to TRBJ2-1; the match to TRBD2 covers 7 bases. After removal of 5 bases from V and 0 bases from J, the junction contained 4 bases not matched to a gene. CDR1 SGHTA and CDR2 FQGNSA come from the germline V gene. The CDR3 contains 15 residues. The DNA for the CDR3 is TGTGCCAGCAGCATAAGCGGGGACTCCTACAATGAGCAGTTCTTC. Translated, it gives CASSISGDSYNEQFF.

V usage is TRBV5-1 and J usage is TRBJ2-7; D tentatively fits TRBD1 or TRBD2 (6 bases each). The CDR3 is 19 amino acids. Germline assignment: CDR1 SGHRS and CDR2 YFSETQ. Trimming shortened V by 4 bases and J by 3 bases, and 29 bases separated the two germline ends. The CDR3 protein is CASSGRQVITSRAHYEQYF. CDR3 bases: TGCGCCAGCAGCGGGAGACAGGTAATTACTAGCCGAGCCCACTACGAGCAGTACTTC.

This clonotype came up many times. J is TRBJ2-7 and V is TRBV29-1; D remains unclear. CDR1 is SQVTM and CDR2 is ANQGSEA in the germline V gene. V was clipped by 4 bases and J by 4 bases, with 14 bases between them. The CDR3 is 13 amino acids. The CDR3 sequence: CSVGTDHLYEQYF. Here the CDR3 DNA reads TGCAGCGTTGGGACGGATCACTTATACGAGCAGTACTTC.

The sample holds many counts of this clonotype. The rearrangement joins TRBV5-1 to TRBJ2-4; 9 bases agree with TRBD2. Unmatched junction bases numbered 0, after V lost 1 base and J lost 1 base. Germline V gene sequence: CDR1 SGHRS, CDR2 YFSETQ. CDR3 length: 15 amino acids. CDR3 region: CASSLTSGAKNIQYF. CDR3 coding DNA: TGCGCCAGCAGCTTGACTAGCGGGGCCAAAAACATTCAGTACTTC.

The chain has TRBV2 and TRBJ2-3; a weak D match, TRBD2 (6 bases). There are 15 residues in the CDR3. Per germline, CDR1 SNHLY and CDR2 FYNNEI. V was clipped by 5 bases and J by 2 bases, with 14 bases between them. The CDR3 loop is CASSTLGGDTDTQYF. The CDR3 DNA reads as TGTGCCAGCAGTACCCTCGGCGGGGACACAGATACGCAGTATTTT.

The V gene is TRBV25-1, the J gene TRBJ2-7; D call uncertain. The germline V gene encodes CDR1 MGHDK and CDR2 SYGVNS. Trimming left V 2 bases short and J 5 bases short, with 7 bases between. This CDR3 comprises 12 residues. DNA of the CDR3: TGTGCCAGCAGTGAAGGACGACACGAGCAGTACTTC. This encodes CASSEGRHEQYF.

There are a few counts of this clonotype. The CDR3 loop reads CASSLGLDRGVYEQYF. The CDR3 DNA sequence: TGTGCCAGCAGCTTAGGCTTGGACAGGGGAGTCTACGAGCAGTACTTC. This chain links TRBV7-2 with TRBJ2-7; 9 bases fit TRBD1. The junction had 7 bases not matched to a gene; V was cut back by 1 base and J by 3 bases. This CDR3 has 16 amino acids. CDR1 SGHTA and CDR2 FQGNSA come from the germline V gene.

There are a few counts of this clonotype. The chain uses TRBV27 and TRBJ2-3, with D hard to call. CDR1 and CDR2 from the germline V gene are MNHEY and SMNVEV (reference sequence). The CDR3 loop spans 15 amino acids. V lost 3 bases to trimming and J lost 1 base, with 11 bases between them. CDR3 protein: CASSFNALGTDTQYF. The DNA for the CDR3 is TGTGCCAGCAGTTTCAACGCGTTGGGCACAGATACGCAGTATTTT.

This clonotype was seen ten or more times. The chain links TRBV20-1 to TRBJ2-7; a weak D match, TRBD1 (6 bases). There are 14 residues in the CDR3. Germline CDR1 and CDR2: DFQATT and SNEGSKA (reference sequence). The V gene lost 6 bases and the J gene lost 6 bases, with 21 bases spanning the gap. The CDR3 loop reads CSAPSPSRGFEQYF. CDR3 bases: TGCAGTGCCCCGTCCCCCTCCAGGGGTTTCGAGCAGTACTTC.

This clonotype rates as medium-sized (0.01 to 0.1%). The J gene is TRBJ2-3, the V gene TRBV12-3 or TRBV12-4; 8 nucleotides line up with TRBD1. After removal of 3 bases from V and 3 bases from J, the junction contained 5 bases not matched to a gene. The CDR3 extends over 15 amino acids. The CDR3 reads CASSFLQGATDTQYF. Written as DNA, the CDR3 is TGTGCCAGCAGTTTTCTTCAGGGGGCGACAGATACGCAGTATTTT.

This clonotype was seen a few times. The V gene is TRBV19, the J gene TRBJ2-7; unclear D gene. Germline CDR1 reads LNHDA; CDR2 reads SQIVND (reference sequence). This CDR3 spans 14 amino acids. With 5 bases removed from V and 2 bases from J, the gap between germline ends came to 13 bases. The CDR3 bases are TGTGCCAGTAGTGTTGTCGGCGGAACCTACGAGCAGTACTTC. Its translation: CASSVVGGTYEQYF.

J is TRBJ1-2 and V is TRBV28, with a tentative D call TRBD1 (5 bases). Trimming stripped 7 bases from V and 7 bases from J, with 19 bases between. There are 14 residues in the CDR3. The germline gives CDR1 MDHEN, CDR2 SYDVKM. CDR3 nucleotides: TGTGCCAGCACCAACAACGGGGGGGTTTTTGGCTACACCTTC. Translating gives CASTNNGGVFGYTF.

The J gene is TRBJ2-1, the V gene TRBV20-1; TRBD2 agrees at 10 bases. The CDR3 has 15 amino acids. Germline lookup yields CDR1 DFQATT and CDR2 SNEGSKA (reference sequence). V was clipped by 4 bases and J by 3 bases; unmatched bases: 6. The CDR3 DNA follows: TGCAGTGCTACATATAGCGGGAGGATCTACAATGAGCAGTTCTTC. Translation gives CSATYSGRIYNEQFF.

The chain's CDR3 is CATSRDPAGVYGYTF. Written as DNA, the CDR3 is TGTGCCACCAGCAGAGACCCAGCGGGCGTCTATGGCTACACCTTC. This chain links TRBV15 with TRBJ1-2; D remains ambiguous. The V gene lost 0 bases and the J gene lost 4 bases, with 12 bases spanning the gap. CDR3 length equals 15 residues. Germline CDR1 LNHNV, CDR2 YYDKDF (reference sequence).

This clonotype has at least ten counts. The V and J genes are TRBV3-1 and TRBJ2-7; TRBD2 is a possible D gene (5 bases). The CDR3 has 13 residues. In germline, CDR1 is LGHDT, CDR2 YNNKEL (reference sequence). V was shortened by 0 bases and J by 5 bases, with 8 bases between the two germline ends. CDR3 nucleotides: TGTGCCAGCAGCCAAGATGGGCGGGACGAGCAGTACTTC. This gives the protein CASSQDGRDEQYF.

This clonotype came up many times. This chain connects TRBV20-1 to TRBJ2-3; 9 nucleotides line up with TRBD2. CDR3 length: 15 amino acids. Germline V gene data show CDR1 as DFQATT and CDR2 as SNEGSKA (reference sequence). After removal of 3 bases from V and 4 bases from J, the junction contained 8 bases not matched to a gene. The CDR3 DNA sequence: TGCAGTGCTAGTCGGGGGCTAGCGGGGTCAGATACGCAGTATTTT. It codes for CSASRGLAGSDTQYF.

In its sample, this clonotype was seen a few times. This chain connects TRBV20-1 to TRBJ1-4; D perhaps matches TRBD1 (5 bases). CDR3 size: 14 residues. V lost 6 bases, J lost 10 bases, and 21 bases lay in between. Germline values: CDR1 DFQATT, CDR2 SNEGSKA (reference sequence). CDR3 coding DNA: TGCAGTGCCCCGGAGAATTTGGGGACTGGAAAACTGTTTTTT. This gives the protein CSAPENLGTGKLFF.

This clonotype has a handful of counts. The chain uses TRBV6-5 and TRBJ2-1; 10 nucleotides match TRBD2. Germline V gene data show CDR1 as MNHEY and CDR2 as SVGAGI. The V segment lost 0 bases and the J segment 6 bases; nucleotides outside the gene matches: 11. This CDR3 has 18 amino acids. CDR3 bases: TGTGCCAGCAGTTACTCGACCCCTCTAGCGGGGGATTCCAATGAGCAGTTCTTC. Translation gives CASSYSTPLAGDSNEQFF.

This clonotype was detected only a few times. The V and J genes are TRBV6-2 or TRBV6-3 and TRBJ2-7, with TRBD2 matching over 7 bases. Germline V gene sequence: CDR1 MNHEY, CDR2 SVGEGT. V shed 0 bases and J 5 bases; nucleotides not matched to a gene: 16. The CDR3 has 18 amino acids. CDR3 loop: CASSYSITIAGSRDEQYF. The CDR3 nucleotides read TGTGCCAGCAGTTACTCGATAACGATAGCGGGTAGTCGTGACGAGCAGTACTTC.

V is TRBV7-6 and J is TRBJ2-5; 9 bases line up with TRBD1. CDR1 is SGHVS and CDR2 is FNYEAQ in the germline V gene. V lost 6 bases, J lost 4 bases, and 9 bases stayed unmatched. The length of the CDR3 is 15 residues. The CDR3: CASSRRQGGRETQYF. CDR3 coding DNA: TGTGCCAGCAGTCGTCGACAGGGGGGTCGAGAGACCCAGTACTTC.

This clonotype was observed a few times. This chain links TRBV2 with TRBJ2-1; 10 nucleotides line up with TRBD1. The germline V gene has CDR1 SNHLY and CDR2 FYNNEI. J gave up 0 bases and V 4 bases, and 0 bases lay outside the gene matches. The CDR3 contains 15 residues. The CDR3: CASSGQGASYNEQFF. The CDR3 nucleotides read TGTGCCAGCAGTGGACAGGGGGCCTCCTACAATGAGCAGTTCTTC. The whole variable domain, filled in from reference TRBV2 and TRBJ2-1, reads EPEVTQTPSHQVTQMGQEVILRCVPISNHLYFYWYRQILGQKVEFLVSFYNNEISEKSEIFDDQFSVERPDGSNFTLKIRSTKLEDSAMYFCASSGQGASYNEQFFGPGTRLTVL.

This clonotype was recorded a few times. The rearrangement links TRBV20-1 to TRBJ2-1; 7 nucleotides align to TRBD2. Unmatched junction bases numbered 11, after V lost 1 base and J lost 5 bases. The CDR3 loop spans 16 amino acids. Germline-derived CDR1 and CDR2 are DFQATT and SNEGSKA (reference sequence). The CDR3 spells CSARGAWREIDNEQFF. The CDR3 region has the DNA TGCAGTGCTAGAGGGGCCTGGCGGGAGATTGACAATGAGCAGTTCTTC.

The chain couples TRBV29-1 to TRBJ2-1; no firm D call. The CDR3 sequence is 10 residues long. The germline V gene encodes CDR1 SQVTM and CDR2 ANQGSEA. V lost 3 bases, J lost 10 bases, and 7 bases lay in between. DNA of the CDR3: TGCAGCGTTGATTCATACGAGCAGTTCTTC. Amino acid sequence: CSVDSYEQFF.

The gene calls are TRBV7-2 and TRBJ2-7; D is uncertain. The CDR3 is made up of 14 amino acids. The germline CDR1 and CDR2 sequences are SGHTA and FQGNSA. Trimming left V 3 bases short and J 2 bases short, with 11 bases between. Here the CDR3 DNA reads TGTGCCAGCAGCTTCACCAGAGAGGCCTACGAGCAGTACTTC. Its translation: CASSFTREAYEQYF. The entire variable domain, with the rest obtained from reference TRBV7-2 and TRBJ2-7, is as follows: GAGVSQSPSNKVTEKGKDVELRCDPISGHTALYWYRQSLGQGLEFLIYFQGNSAPDKSGLPSDRFSAERTGGSVSTLTIQRTQQEDSAVYLCASSFTREAYEQYFGPGTRLTVT.

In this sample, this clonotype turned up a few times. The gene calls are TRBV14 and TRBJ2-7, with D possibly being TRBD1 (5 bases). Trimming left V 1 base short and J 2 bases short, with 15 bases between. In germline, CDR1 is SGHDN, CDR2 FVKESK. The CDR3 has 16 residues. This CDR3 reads CASSQVGAPIAYEQYF. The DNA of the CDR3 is TGTGCCAGCAGCCAAGTTGGGGCCCCCATCGCCTACGAGCAGTACTTC.

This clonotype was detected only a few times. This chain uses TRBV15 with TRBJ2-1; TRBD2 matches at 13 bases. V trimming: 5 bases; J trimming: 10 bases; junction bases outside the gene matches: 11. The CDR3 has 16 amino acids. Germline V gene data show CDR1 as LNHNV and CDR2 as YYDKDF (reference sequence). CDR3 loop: CATSAYTSGRAQEQFF. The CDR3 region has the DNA TGTGCCACCAGCGCCTATACTAGCGGGAGGGCCCAGGAGCAGTTCTTC. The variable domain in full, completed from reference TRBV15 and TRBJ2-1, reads DAMVIQNPRYQVTQFGKPVTLSCSQTLNHNVMYWYQQKSSQAPKLLFHYYDKDFNNEADTPDNFQSRRPNTSFCFLDIRSPGLGDTAMYLCATSAYTSGRAQEQFFGPGTRLTVL.